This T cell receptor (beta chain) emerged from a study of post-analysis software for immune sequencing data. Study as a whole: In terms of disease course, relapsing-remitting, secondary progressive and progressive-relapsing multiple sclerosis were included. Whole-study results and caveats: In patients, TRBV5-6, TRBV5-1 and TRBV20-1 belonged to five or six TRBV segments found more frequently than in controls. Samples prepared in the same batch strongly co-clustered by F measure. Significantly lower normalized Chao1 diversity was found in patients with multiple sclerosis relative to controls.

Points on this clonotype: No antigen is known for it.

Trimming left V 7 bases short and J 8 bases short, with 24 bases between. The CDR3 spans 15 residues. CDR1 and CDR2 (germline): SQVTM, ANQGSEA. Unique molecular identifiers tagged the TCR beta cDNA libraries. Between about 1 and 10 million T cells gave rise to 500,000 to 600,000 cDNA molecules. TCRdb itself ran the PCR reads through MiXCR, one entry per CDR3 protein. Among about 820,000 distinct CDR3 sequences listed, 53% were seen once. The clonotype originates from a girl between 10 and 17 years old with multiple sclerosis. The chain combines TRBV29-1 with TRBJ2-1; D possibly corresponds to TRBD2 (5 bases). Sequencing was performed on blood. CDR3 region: CSAPTGPSERDEQFF. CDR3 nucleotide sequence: TGCAGCGCCCCGACCGGGCCTTCTGAGAGGGATGAGCAGTTCTTC.